Listed below are T cell receptor beta chains from one sample, sequenced in a study of cytomegalovirus exposure and HLA in healthy donors. TCRdb keeps only in-frame clones here, not all; method: immunoSEQ multiplex PCR. The data show around 70,000 clones, approximately 60% seen once. Sequencing was done on a sample of PBMCs. These receptor sequences come from a man in his thirties or forties in good health and CMV-seronegative. Each CDR3 is given with its conserved first and last residue. The order of the fields is V gene, D gene, clone size, J gene, CDR3 protein, CDR3 DNA. The D gene is left open where the match is weak. Only some rows state a clone size, as once, few, many or a class for expanded clones.

V gene: TRBV9
D gene: TRBD2
clone size: once
J gene: TRBJ2-7
CDR3 protein: CASSVGGFGGSYEQYF
CDR3 DNA: TGTGCCAGCAGCGTCGGGGGGTTCGGGGGCTCCTACGAGCAGTACTTC

V gene: TRBV5-1
D gene: NA
clone size: NA
J gene: TRBJ1-5
CDR3 protein: CASSPALDSKPQHF
CDR3 DNA: TGCGCCAGCAGCCCAGCCCTGGACAGCAAGCCCCAGCATTTT

V gene: TRBV7-2
D gene: TRBD1
clone size: NA
J gene: TRBJ2-7
CDR3 protein: CASSFGPMTGRYEQYF
CDR3 DNA: TGTGCCAGCAGCTTCGGACCAATGACAGGGAGATACGAGCAGTACTTC

V gene: TRBV7-2
D gene: NA
clone size: once
J gene: TRBJ1-5
CDR3 protein: CASSQGRNQPQHF
CDR3 DNA: TGTGCCAGCAGCCAGGGCCGTAATCAGCCCCAGCATTTT

V gene: TRBV6-5
D gene: TRBD2
clone size: NA
J gene: TRBJ2-5
CDR3 protein: CASNSGGIQETQYF
CDR3 DNA: TGTGCCAGCAATAGCGGGGGGATCCAAGAGACCCAGTACTTC

V gene: TRBV5-6
D gene: TRBD2
clone size: NA
J gene: TRBJ2-3
CDR3 protein: CASSVGLAADTQYF
CDR3 DNA: TGTGCCAGCAGCGTGGGACTAGCGGCAGATACGCAGTATTTT

V gene: TRBV6-4
D gene: TRBD1
clone size: NA
J gene: TRBJ1-2
CDR3 protein: CASSEYPRGQGNYGYTF
CDR3 DNA: TGTGCCAGCAGTGAGTACCCGAGGGGACAGGGCAACTATGGCTACACCTTC

V gene: TRBV5-1
D gene: NA
clone size: NA
J gene: TRBJ2-2
CDR3 protein: CASSFSRSGELFF
CDR3 DNA: TGCGCCAGCAGCTTTTCCAGATCCGGGGAGCTGTTTTTT

V gene: TRBV4-1
D gene: NA
clone size: once
J gene: TRBJ1-5
CDR3 protein: CASSQDPGGGQPQHF
CDR3 DNA: TGCGCCAGCAGCCAAGATCCCGGGGGAGGTCAGCCCCAGCATTTT

V gene: TRBV19
D gene: TRBD1
clone size: NA
J gene: TRBJ1-4
CDR3 protein: CASSFPGQNEKLFF
CDR3 DNA: TGTGCCAGTAGCTTCCCGGGACAGAATGAAAAACTGTTTTTT

V gene: TRBV5-1
D gene: TRBD2
clone size: NA
J gene: TRBJ2-2
CDR3 protein: CASSLQTSGGAVELFF
CDR3 DNA: TGCGCCAGCAGCCTCCAGACTAGCGGGGGGGCCGTGGAGCTGTTTTTT